This T cell receptor (beta chain) was profiled in a study of human T cells and chemical hapten exposure. Study information: Researchers reported sensitizing a roughly 2 cm by roughly 2 cm upper inner arm skin site with 2% DPC.

As for time point: patch test 3, about 24 weeks after DPC sensitization. The treatment: therapeutic diphenylcyclopropenone sensitization with weekly scalp DPC. From germline, CDR1 is SGHVS and CDR2 FQNEAQ. The length of the CDR3 is 13 residues. Trimming removed 3 bases at V and 4 bases at J, with 10 bases between. TCRdb redid the calling of the RACE reads with MiXCR, one entry per CDR3 protein. Altogether more than 80,000 distinct CDR3 sequences are present, 10% to 13% being singletons, with the ten largest covering around 3.7%. The study, taken as a whole, reports: TCRs at a frequency above 1 in 1000 stayed unchanged with DPC sensitization. Counts of expanded TCRs (at PT1) showed a positive correlation with patch test score.

This clonotype was detected many times. What it binds is not known. This chain connects TRBV7-8 to TRBJ2-7; D uncertain. The sequencing here drew on whole blood, taken in connection with sensitization to the hapten diphenylcyclopropenone (DPC). The sequence was obtained from a woman between 50 and 59 years old with alopecia areata. Some clones in this sample may be carry-over from other donors' samples. The CDR3 region has the DNA TGTGCCAGCAGCTTGCCGCCCTCTTACGAGCAGTACTTC. Encoded protein: CASSLPPSYEQYF.